Following are 9 T cell receptor beta chains from one sample sequenced in a study of blood T cell repertoires in COVID-19. Here immunoSEQ multiplex PCR was the method, and the copy in TCRdb shows in-frame clones only, minus some. The sample holds about 160,000 clones, 80% to 90% seen once. Specimen: PBMCs or T cells enriched from blood (not recorded which). These receptors all stem from a woman aged 45-65 years who had recovered from COVID-19.

This clone is a singleton in its sample. This chain joins TRBV13 and TRBJ1-5; TRBD1 matches at 7 bases. Germline-derived CDR1 and CDR2 are PRHDT and FYEKMQ (reference sequence). The CDR3 contains 14 residues. V gave up 0 bases and J gave up 6 bases; unmatched junction bases: 2. DNA of the CDR3: TGTGCCAGCAGCTTAGGGACAGGGAGTCAGCCCCAGCATTTT. Protein product: CASSLGTGSQPQHF.

J is TRBJ2-1 and V is TRBV15; TRBD2 might be the D (5 bases). V gave up 8 bases and J gave up 12 bases, with 17 bases separating them. There are 12 residues in the CDR3. Germline assignment: CDR1 LNHNV and CDR2 YYDKDF (reference sequence). The CDR3 region is CATRLSPGRQFF. DNA of the CDR3: TGTGCCACCCGACTATCCCCCGGGCGGCAGTTCTTC. Together with reference TRBV15 and TRBJ2-1, the CDR3 gives the full variable domain: DAMVIQNPRYQVTQFGKPVTLSCSQTLNHNVMYWYQQKSSQAPKLLFHYYDKDFNNEADTPDNFQSRRPNTSFCFLDIRSPGLGDTAMYLCATRLSPGRQFFGPGTRLTVL.

The chain has TRBV10-3 and TRBJ2-3, with D perhaps matching TRBD2 (6 bases). The CDR3 loop spans 12 amino acids. Germline-derived CDR1 and CDR2 are ENHRY and SYGVKD. The V end lost 11 bases, the J end lost 5 bases, and 14 bases lay between the germline ends. The CDR3 loop is CASGGAQDTQYF. The CDR3 nucleotides read TGTGCCTCCGGGGGAGCGCAAGATACGCAGTATTTT.

This rearrangement joins TRBV7-3 to TRBJ2-1, with D hard to call. V lost 5 bases, J lost 5 bases, and 7 bases lay in between. Germline V lookup: CDR1 SGHTA, CDR2 FQGTGA. This CDR3 is built from 12 residues. The chain's CDR3 is CASSLADNEQFF. CDR3 bases: TGTGCCAGCAGCCTCGCGGACAATGAGCAGTTCTTC.

The chain is built from TRBV27 and TRBJ2-6; possible D gene TRBD2, 5 bases. Between the trimmed V and J ends, which lost 6 bases and 0 bases, there was a span of 9 bases. The CDR3 has 15 residues. Germline V lookup: CDR1 MNHEY, CDR2 SMNVEV (reference sequence). The CDR3 region is CASSGGSSGANVLTF. The CDR3 coding sequence is TGTGCCAGCAGCGGAGGTAGCTCTGGGGCCAACGTCCTGACTTTC.

Comment on this clone: One end of the junction varies from germline; a read error may be responsible. The V call is TRBV5-6, the J call TRBJ2-2, with D perhaps assigned TRBD1 or TRBD2 (6 bases each). The CDR3 sequence is 16 residues long. CDR1 is SGHDT and CDR2 is YYEEEE in the germline V gene. In DNA form, the CDR3 reads TGTGCCAGCACCTTGGGGGCGGGGCGCAGGACCGGGGAGCTGTTTTTT. Translating gives CASTLGAGRRTGELFF.

V gene TRBV6-1 combines with J gene TRBJ2-3, with TRBD2 identical over 12 bases. CDR1 MNHNS and CDR2 SASEGT come from the germline V gene. This CDR3 region has 19 residues. With 0 bases clipped from V and 2 bases from J, the junction kept 9 bases outside the gene matches. CDR3 loop: CASSEAWASGRGFTDTQYF. In nucleotides, the CDR3 is TGTGCCAGCAGTGAAGCTTGGGCTAGCGGGAGGGGTTTCACAGATACGCAGTATTTT.

This clone was found once. The chain carries TRBV6-1 and TRBJ2-3; 7 bases match TRBD1. The CDR3 covers 17 residues. After removal of 4 bases from V and 1 base from J, the junction contained 11 bases not matched to a gene. Germline CDR1 reads MNHNS; CDR2 reads SASEGT. The CDR3 DNA reads as TGTGCCAGCAGTGGAGGGACAGCCCTGACTCGCACAGATACGCAGTATTTT. Its protein is CASSGGTALTRTDTQYF.

The V call is TRBV19, the J call TRBJ1-5, with D unresolved. Germline assignment: CDR1 LNHDA and CDR2 SQIVND (reference sequence). The CDR3 is 13 residues long. Trimming pared 5 bases from V and 3 bases from J, leaving 8 bases between. The CDR3 DNA follows: TGTGCCAGTAGTCACAATACCAATCAGCCCCAGCATTTT. Translation: CASSHNTNQPQHF.